Listed here are 28 T cell receptor beta chains from one sample, sequenced in a study of blood T cell repertoires in COVID-19. Repertoires were generated with immunoSEQ multiplex PCR, while TCRdb's copy carries only in-frame clones and drops some. The data show around 160,000 clones, with 87% seen just once and about 6.5% held by the top ten. Material: peripheral blood. The origin of the receptors is a man older than 75 with acute or convalescent COVID-19.

This chain connects TRBV10-3 to TRBJ2-5; D might be TRBD1 (6 bases). V dropped 2 bases and J dropped 0 bases, with 16 bases sitting between them. The germline CDR1 and CDR2 sequences are ENHRY and SYGVKD. This CDR3 contains 17 residues. CDR3 sequence: CAISEPGTPPYQETQYF. The CDR3 DNA sequence: TGTGCCATCAGTGAGCCGGGGACACCTCCTTACCAAGAGACCCAGTACTTC.

A word on this clone: At the DNA level, this CDR3 is encoded by other sequences in the same sample as well. This chain uses TRBV28 with TRBJ1-2; D ambiguous. CDR1 is MDHEN, CDR2 SYDVKM, per germline. This CDR3 region has 12 residues. V lost 3 bases, J lost 5 bases, and 7 bases lay in between. CDR3 nucleotide sequence: TGTGCCAGCAGTTTCTCCGGGTATGGCTACACCTTC. As protein: CASSFSGYGYTF.

CDR3 nucleotide sequence: TGTGCCAGTAGTATAGGGGCCATAGCGGGACGTGCAGATACGCAGTATTTT. Amino acid sequence: CASSIGAIAGRADTQYF. This chain connects TRBV19 to TRBJ2-3, with 8 nucleotides matching TRBD2. Looked up from germline, CDR1 is LNHDA and CDR2 is SQIVND (reference sequence). This CDR3 spans 17 amino acids. V trimming: 1 base; J trimming: 4 bases; junction bases outside the gene matches: 10.

The rearrangement joins TRBV19 to TRBJ2-1; 11 nucleotides match TRBD2. The trim removed 4 bases at V and 2 bases at J, leaving 10 bases unmatched. Germline CDR1 reads LNHDA; CDR2 reads SQIVND (reference sequence). The CDR3 has 18 residues. CDR3 nucleotide sequence: TGTGCCAGTAGTACCCACCGGACTAGCGGGCTTACCTACAATGAGCAGTTCTTC. Translated: CASSTHRTSGLTYNEQFF.

The chain combines TRBV5-6 with TRBJ1-3, with D hard to call. The CDR3 contains 14 residues. The germline V and J ends were trimmed by 1 base and 1 base, with 6 bases remaining between them. Germline V gene sequence: CDR1 SGHDT, CDR2 YYEEEE. The CDR3 reads CASSLRDSGNTIYF. The CDR3 region has the DNA TGTGCCAGCAGCTTGCGGGATTCTGGAAACACCATATATTTT.

In its sample, this clone was seen a few times. The chain carries TRBV18 and TRBJ2-1; 7 bases match TRBD2. The ends lost 0 bases at V and 8 bases at J; junction bases unmatched: 4. This CDR3 comprises 14 residues. Germline CDR1 reads KGHSH; CDR2 reads LQKENI. The DNA of the CDR3 is TGTGCCAGCTCACCACCCCTAGCGGCCGATGAGCAGTTCTTC. Its translation is CASSPPLAADEQFF. Complete variable domain (other parts from reference TRBV18 and TRBJ2-1): NAGVMQNPRHLVRRRGQEARLRCSPMKGHSHVYWYRQLPEEGLKFMVYLQKENIIDESGMPKERFSAEFPKEGPSILRIQQVVRGDSAAYFCASSPPLAADEQFFGPGTRLTVL.

The chain carries TRBV29-1 and TRBJ1-1; no definite D call. The CDR3 is 11 amino acids. Trimming shortened V by 4 bases and J by 5 bases, and 8 bases separated the two germline ends. Germline loops: CDR1 SQVTM, CDR2 ANQGSEA. CDR3 sequence (DNA): TGCAGCGTTGCGGGGTTTACTGAAGCTTTCTTT. Residues: CSVAGFTEAFF.

This clone has more than one count but fewer than ten. The chain's CDR3 is CASSDSPLRANYGYTF. DNA for the CDR3: TGTGCCAGCAGTGACTCTCCGCTGAGAGCTAACTATGGCTACACCTTC. V usage is TRBV6-4 and J usage is TRBJ1-2; D unresolved. This CDR3 comprises 16 residues. With 0 bases removed from V and 0 bases from J, the gap between germline ends came to 11 bases. The germline CDR1 and CDR2 sequences are MRHNA and SNTAGT.

This chain links TRBV7-8 with TRBJ1-2; TRBD1 might be the D (6 bases). From germline, CDR1 is SGHVS and CDR2 FQNEAQ. CDR3 length: 14 residues. V was trimmed by 1 base and J by 6 bases, leaving 12 bases between them. The DNA for the CDR3 is TGTGCCAGCAGCTTAGTATCTGGGGGCGATGGCTACACCTTC. Amino acid sequence: CASSLVSGGDGYTF.

The chain uses TRBV3-1 (or the pseudogene TRBV3-2) and TRBJ1-4; 7 bases fit TRBD1. V lost 4 bases to trimming and J lost 6 bases; unmatched junction nucleotides: 5. There are 14 residues in the CDR3. Looked up from germline, CDR1 is LGHDT and CDR2 is YNNKEL (reference sequence). The CDR3 nucleotides are TGTGCCAGCAGCCGACAGGGTTTGGATGAAAAACTGTTTTTT. Its protein is CASSRQGLDEKLFF.

The CDR3 DNA follows: TGCAGCGTTGGGGCCCAGCGGGCTGAAGCTTTCTTT. Translated: CSVGAQRAEAFF. This chain connects TRBV29-1 to TRBJ1-1; no firm D call. V lost 4 bases to trimming and J lost 6 bases, with 12 bases between them. This CDR3 region has 12 residues. CDR1 and CDR2 (germline): SQVTM, ANQGSEA.

V gene TRBV5-4 combines with J gene TRBJ1-3; D uncertain. CDR3 length equals 14 residues. CDR1 and CDR2 (germline): SGHNT, YYREEE (reference sequence). Trimming pared 2 bases from V and 0 bases from J, leaving 6 bases between. The CDR3 loop reads CASSFTDSGNTIYF. In DNA, the CDR3 is TGTGCCAGCAGCTTCACAGACTCTGGAAACACCATATATTTT.

This clone was detected only a few times. The chain has TRBV6-1 and TRBJ2-7, with D hard to call. CDR1 MNHNS and CDR2 SASEGT come from the germline V gene. V was clipped by 2 bases and J by 2 bases, with 13 bases between them. There are 15 residues in the CDR3. The CDR3 here is CASSEFSGGAYEQYF. The CDR3 DNA is TGTGCCAGCAGTGAATTTAGTGGCGGAGCCTACGAGCAGTACTTC.

The J gene is TRBJ1-4, the V gene TRBV5-5, with D possibly TRBD1 on 6 matching bases. With 4 bases removed from V and 7 bases from J, the gap between germline ends came to 17 bases. The CDR3 totals 15 residues. CDR1 is SGHKS and CDR2 is YYEKEE in the germline V gene (reference sequence). CDR3 sequence (DNA): TGTGCCAGCAGCCTGGACGGGGGGCCAAGTGAAAAACTGTTTTTT. This gives the protein CASSLDGGPSEKLFF.

The chain uses TRBV10-3 and TRBJ1-1; possibly TRBD1 for D (5 bases). V dropped 7 bases and J dropped 0 bases, with 12 bases sitting between them. The CDR3 covers 14 residues. Germline V gives CDR1 ENHRY, CDR2 SYGVKD. CDR3 nucleotide sequence: TGTGCCATCACCGCAGGGTTAATGAACACTGAAGCTTTCTTT. Translating it yields CAITAGLMNTEAFF.

The J gene is TRBJ2-1, the V gene TRBV3-1 (or the pseudogene TRBV3-2); D is unclear. This CDR3 comprises 12 residues. Germline assignment: CDR1 LGHDT and CDR2 YNNKEL (reference sequence). Trimming removed 1 base from V and 8 bases from J, with 6 bases in between. CDR3 region: CASSQAVHEQFF. CDR3 coding DNA: TGTGCCAGCAGCCAAGCGGTCCATGAGCAGTTCTTC.

The chain has TRBV4-1 and TRBJ1-2; 10 positions agree with TRBD1. Germline trimming cut 6 bases from V and 0 bases from J; bases unmatched to any gene: 13. CDR1 and CDR2 from the germline V gene are MGHRA and YSYEKL. The CDR3 is 18 amino acids. CDR3 DNA sequence: TGCGCCAGCAGTTATCCGGGACAGGGGCAATTTTCTAACTATGGCTACACCTTC. This sequence encodes CASSYPGQGQFSNYGYTF.

The J gene is TRBJ2-4, the V gene TRBV5-8, with 7 bases aligning to TRBD2. Trimming took 4 bases from V and 1 from J; bases not matched to a gene: 5. The CDR3 consists of 15 residues. CDR1 is SGHTS, CDR2 YDEGEE, per germline. The CDR3 reads CASSPGRVAKNIQYF. The DNA for the CDR3 is TGTGCCAGCAGCCCTGGGAGGGTTGCCAAAAACATTCAGTACTTC.

V usage is TRBV19 and J usage is TRBJ2-1, with a weak D call TRBD1 (6 bases). V shed 4 bases and J shed 2 bases, with 12 bases lying between them. The CDR3 loop spans 15 amino acids. Germline CDR1 LNHDA, CDR2 SQIVND (reference sequence). The chain's CDR3 is CASSKQGPAYNEQFF. In nucleotides, the CDR3 is TGTGCCAGTAGTAAACAGGGACCGGCCTACAATGAGCAGTTCTTC.

The chain employs TRBV3-1 (or the pseudogene TRBV3-2) and TRBJ2-1, with TRBD2 identical over 7 bases. J gave up 2 bases and V 3 bases, and 13 bases lay outside the gene matches. The CDR3 sequence is 18 residues long. CDR1 and CDR2 (germline): LGHDT, YNNKEL (reference sequence). The CDR3 nucleotides read TGTGCCAGCAGCCAGGGGCGGGGGATAGCGGAGACCTACAATGAGCAGTTCTTC. Protein: CASSQGRGIAETYNEQFF.

The rearrangement joins TRBV28 to TRBJ1-6, with 9 bases that match TRBD1. This CDR3 has 16 residues. Germline V CDR1 and CDR2: MDHEN, SYDVKM. The ends lost 1 base at V and 8 bases at J; junction bases unmatched: 6. CDR3 protein: CASSLSPGQGYSPLHF. The CDR3 nucleotides are TGTGCCAGCAGTTTATCCCCGGGACAGGGATATTCACCCCTCCACTTT. The full variable domain, in which reference TRBV28 and TRBJ1-6 provide the parts outside the CDR3, is DVKVTQSSRYLVKRTGEKVFLECVQDMDHENMFWYRQDPGLGLRLIYFSYDVKMKEKGDIPEGYSVSREKKERFSLILESASTNQTSMYLCASSLSPGQGYSPLHFGNGTRLTVT.

The V and J genes are TRBV27 and TRBJ1-3, with TRBD1 as a possible D gene (5 bases). Germline V gene sequence: CDR1 MNHEY, CDR2 SMNVEV (reference sequence). This CDR3 region has 15 residues. V was pared by 5 bases and J by 2 bases, with 13 bases between. The CDR3: CASSPKTGAGNTIYF. For the CDR3, the DNA is TGTGCCAGCAGTCCCAAAACGGGGGCTGGAAACACCATATATTTT.

V is TRBV4-1 and J is TRBJ1-4; weak D call: TRBD1 (5 bases). Germline assignment: CDR1 MGHRA and CDR2 YSYEKL. Trimming took off 1 base at V and 5 bases at J, with 11 bases between the two ends. The CDR3 has 15 amino acids. The CDR3 here is CASSQVQAQNEKLFF. The CDR3 coding sequence is TGCGCCAGCAGCCAAGTACAGGCCCAGAATGAAAAACTGTTTTTT.

The chain joins TRBV19 to TRBJ1-1, with D unresolved. Germline-derived CDR1 and CDR2 are LNHDA and SQIVND (reference sequence). V was shortened by 3 bases and J by 0 bases, with 11 bases between the two germline ends. The CDR3 totals 15 residues. The CDR3 here is CASSIGEGLNTEAFF. CDR3 bases: TGTGCCAGTAGTATCGGGGAGGGTTTGAACACTGAAGCTTTCTTT.

Relative to its sample, this clone is medium-sized (0.01 to 0.1%). The genes are TRBV27 and TRBJ2-5; TRBD2 might be the D (6 bases). The CDR3 runs to 14 residues. Trimming shortened V by 5 bases and J by 4 bases, and 14 bases separated the two germline ends. Germline V gives CDR1 MNHEY, CDR2 SMNVEV (reference sequence). CDR3 loop: CASSSGSYSETQYF. CDR3 bases: TGTGCCAGCAGTAGCGGGTCATACTCAGAGACCCAGTACTTC.

The CDR3 region is CASSSLGLAGVRETQYF. In DNA, the CDR3 is TGTGCCAGCAGCTCCCTGGGACTAGCGGGAGTAAGAGAGACCCAGTACTTC. This chain links TRBV7-9 with TRBJ2-5; 14 positions agree with TRBD2. CDR1 and CDR2 (germline): SEHNR, FQNEAQ (reference sequence). This CDR3 has 17 residues. V shed 4 bases and J 4 bases; nucleotides not matched to a gene: 8.

The genes are TRBV18 and TRBJ1-5; tentative D call: TRBD1 (6 bases). This CDR3 is built from 16 residues. Trimming removed 2 bases at V and 1 base at J, with 12 bases between. Germline V gives CDR1 KGHSH, CDR2 LQKENI. The CDR3 nucleotides read TGTGCCAGCTCACCAGTCGGGCAGGGGAGCAATCAGCCCCAGCATTTT. Residues: CASSPVGQGSNQPQHF.

In nucleotides, the CDR3 is TGTGCAAGTCGCCCCGTTCCGGGGGTTAACGTTTTTACTTATAGCAATCAGCCCCAGCATTTT. Translation: CASRPVPGVNVFTYSNQPQHF. V and J are TRBV12-2 and TRBJ1-5. TRBV12-2 is listed as a pseudogene. The CDR3 is 21 amino acids.